The 29 T cell receptor beta chains below all came from one sample that was sequenced in a study of T-cell reconstitution after alpha-beta-depleted transplantation in children. A library of TCRbeta sequences, prepared with unique molecular identifiers, was generated. MiXCR, applied by TCRdb to the PCR reads, yields one record per CDR3 protein. The sample shows some 600,000 distinct CDR3 sequences, 10% to 15% of them seen only once. The sequences come from PBMCs, mostly from graft donor cells, collected 360 days after TCRalphabeta/CD19-depleted stem cell transplant. The receptors were gathered from a male patient aged 10 to 17 who had a stem cell transplant for acute myeloid leukemia, so the T cells may come from the graft donor.

Remarks on this clonotype: A much larger clone sits a single nucleotide away, making a read error possible. The rearrangement joins TRBV20-1 to TRBJ2-1, with 9 bases matching TRBD2. In germline, CDR1 is DFQATT, CDR2 SNEGSKA (reference sequence). CDR3 length: 20 amino acids. Written as DNA, the CDR3 is TGCAGTGCTCCTTACTACGGACTAGCGTTTACCGCGAGCTCCTACAATGAGGAGTTCTTC. Translation gives CSAPYYGLAFTASSYNEEFF.

This clonotype has a handful of counts. An end of the junction does not agree with germline; a read error may underlie this. The genes are TRBV7-7 and TRBJ2-1, with D possibly TRBD1 on 5 matching bases. The germline gives CDR1 SSHAT, CDR2 FNYEAQ (reference sequence). The CDR3 totals 19 residues. CDR3 region: CASSRRRETLNSSYNEQFF. The CDR3 DNA is TGTGCTAGCAGCCGTCGCAGGGAAACCCTGAATAGCTCCTACAATGAGCAGTTCTTC.

This clonotype has only a few counts. The V gene is TRBV27, the J gene TRBJ1-2, with a possible D match to TRBD1 (5 bases). This CDR3 has 15 residues. Germline CDR1 MNHEY, CDR2 SMNVEV (reference sequence). Trimming took 5 bases from V and 4 from J, leaving 17 bases between them. This CDR3 is CASSASGTWVYGYTF. The CDR3 DNA follows: TGTGCCAGCAGTGCCTCCGGGACTTGGGTCTATGGCTACACCTTC.

In its sample, this clonotype was seen many times. V usage is TRBV28 and J usage is TRBJ2-7, with 8 nucleotides matching TRBD1. The V gene end was trimmed by 3 bases and the J gene end by 2 bases; junction bases not matched to a gene: 6. The CDR3 loop spans 15 amino acids. Germline CDR1 and CDR2: MDHEN and SYDVKM. CDR3 region: CASSFPRGLTYEQYF. The CDR3 nucleotides are TGTGCCAGCAGTTTCCCCAGGGGGCTGACCTACGAGCAGTACTTC.

This chain links TRBV20-1 with TRBJ2-7, with 8 bases identical to TRBD2. CDR1 and CDR2 from the germline V gene are DFQATT and SNEGSKA (reference sequence). Germline trimming cut 7 bases from V and 3 bases from J; bases unmatched to any gene: 11. The CDR3 has 14 amino acids. CDR3 nucleotides: TGCAGTGGGGGAAGAACGGGACTAGGCTACGAGCAGTACTTC. Protein: CSGGRTGLGYEQYF.

This rearrangement joins TRBV7-6 to TRBJ2-6; D remains ambiguous. The V end lost 5 bases, the J end lost 1 base, and 12 bases lay between the germline ends. The V gene's germline CDR1 is SGHVS and CDR2 FNYEAQ. The CDR3 contains 16 residues. CDR3 loop: CASSPISGSGANVLTF. For the CDR3, the DNA is TGTGCCAGCAGCCCCATTTCCGGGTCTGGGGCCAACGTCCTGACTTTC.

The chain has TRBV5-1 and TRBJ2-7; D is undetermined. Trimming took off 0 bases at V and 3 bases at J, with 10 bases between the two ends. CDR3 length: 14 residues. The germline V gene has CDR1 SGHRS and CDR2 YFSETQ. CDR3 loop: CASSLEYADYEQYF. The DNA of the CDR3 is TGCGCCAGCAGCTTGGAGTATGCGGACTACGAGCAGTACTTC.

A few counts support this clonotype. This chain links TRBV6-6 with TRBJ2-1; D possibly matches TRBD1 or TRBD2 (5 bases each). V lost 10 bases and J 2 bases, leaving 12 bases between the germline ends. The germline V gene has CDR1 MNHNY and CDR2 SVGAGI (reference sequence). The CDR3 totals 13 residues. CDR3 loop: CATRDATYNEQFF. The CDR3 nucleotides are TGTGCCACCCGGGACGCGACCTACAATGAGCAGTTCTTC.

In its sample, this clonotype was seen many times. The genes are TRBV7-2 and TRBJ2-7; possible D gene TRBD2, 5 bases. The V gene's germline CDR1 is SGHTA and CDR2 FQGNSA. CDR3 size: 15 residues. Trimming removed 5 bases at V and 2 bases at J, with 16 bases between. The CDR3 DNA sequence: TGTGCCAGCAGCCCGTGGAGCGGTACAACCTACGAGCAGTACTTC. This sequence encodes CASSPWSGTTYEQYF.

The chain links TRBV30 to TRBJ2-1, with 9 bases that match TRBD2. Per germline, CDR1 GTSNPN and CDR2 SVGIG (reference sequence). The V and J ends lost 4 bases and 6 bases, in that order; junction bases with no gene match: 13. The CDR3 contains 16 residues. CDR3 region: CAWMGTSPPRINEQFF. The CDR3 region has the DNA TGTGCCTGGATGGGGACTAGCCCCCCTAGGATCAATGAGCAGTTCTTC.

This clonotype was seen a few times. The genes are TRBV6-5 and TRBJ2-5, with D possibly TRBD2 on 6 matching bases. Looked up from germline, CDR1 is MNHEY and CDR2 is SVGAGI. The germline V and J ends were trimmed by 3 bases and 4 bases, with 24 bases remaining between them. This CDR3 spans 18 amino acids. The CDR3 DNA reads TGTGCCAGCAGTTATCTCACGACGTCGAGGCAGGAGGGAGAGACCCAGTACTTC. This sequence encodes CASSYLTTSRQEGETQYF.

This chain's CDR3 is CASSTGASGGGSYGKYF. In DNA form, the CDR3 reads TGTGCCAGCAGCACTGGTGCTAGCGGGGGGGGTTCCTACGGCAAGTACTTC. This chain links TRBV28 with TRBJ2-7; 12 bases line up with TRBD2. The CDR3 length is 17 residues. V shed 6 bases and J 11 bases; nucleotides not matched to a gene: 20. Germline CDR1 is MDHEN and CDR2 is SYDVKM.

The genes are TRBV24-1 and TRBJ2-1; TRBD2 matches 7 bases. Germline V lookup: CDR1 KGHDR, CDR2 SFDVKD. J gave up 5 bases and V 8 bases, and 17 bases lay outside the gene matches. The CDR3 contains 17 residues. DNA for the CDR3: TGTGCCACCAATGGAGGTATTAGCGGGCAGGCCGACAATGAGCAGTTCTTC. Translated, it gives CATNGGISGQADNEQFF.

This clonotype was picked up many times. This chain joins TRBV6-5 and TRBJ2-7, with D possibly TRBD2 on 5 matching bases. The CDR3 sequence is 16 residues long. Trimming removed 2 bases at V and 6 bases at J, with 20 bases between. Germline CDR1 is MNHEY and CDR2 is SVGAGI. DNA for the CDR3: TGTGCCAGCAGTTACCCCCACTTCGAGGGAGTGGCCGAGCAGTACTTC. Encoded protein: CASSYPHFEGVAEQYF.

There are many counts of this clonotype. The chain links TRBV20-1 to TRBJ2-6; the D call may be TRBD1 or TRBD2 (5 bases each). The length of the CDR3 is 17 residues. Germline V gene data show CDR1 as DFQATT and CDR2 as SNEGSKA (reference sequence). Trimming shortened V by 6 bases and J by 0 bases, and 18 bases separated the two germline ends. CDR3 coding DNA: TGCAGTGCGGATTCCGGGGCCAGCTTCTCTGGGGCCAACGTCCTGACTTTC. It codes for CSADSGASFSGANVLTF.

The chain couples TRBV5-1 to TRBJ2-2, with 8 bases that match TRBD2. Trimming cost V 1 base and J 6 bases; bases outside gene matches: 8. The CDR3 loop spans 16 amino acids. Germline V gene lookup returns CDR1 SGHRS and CDR2 YFSETQ. The CDR3: CASSLRAGAMPGELFF. The CDR3 DNA is TGCGCCAGCAGCTTGAGAGCGGGAGCAATGCCCGGGGAGCTGTTTTTT. Together with reference TRBV5-1 and TRBJ2-2, the CDR3 gives the full variable domain: KAGVTQTPRYLIKTRGQQVTLSCSPISGHRSVSWYQQTPGQGLQFLFEYFSETQRNKGNFPGRFSGRQFSNSRSEMNVSTLELGDSALYLCASSLRAGAMPGELFFGEGSRLTVL.

This clonotype has at least ten counts. The genes are TRBV7-2 and TRBJ2-1, with D perhaps given as TRBD1 or TRBD2 (5 bases each). The CDR3 consists of 17 residues. The germline V gene encodes CDR1 SGHTA and CDR2 FQGNSA. V was shortened by 2 bases and J by 0 bases, with 14 bases between the two germline ends. CDR3 nucleotides: TGTGCCAGCAGCTTAAAGGGACGGATGAGCTCCTACAATGAGCAGTTCTTC. Translating it yields CASSLKGRMSSYNEQFF.

This clonotype has a count of ten or more. The V call is TRBV4-2, the J call TRBJ2-7; weak D call: TRBD1 (5 bases). Germline values: CDR1 LGHNA, CDR2 YNFKEQ. The CDR3 runs to 14 residues. The V and J ends lost 4 bases and 5 bases respectively, with 15 bases between them. DNA of the CDR3: TGTGCCAGCAGCCCCTTGGGGCTAGGGGACGAGCAGTACTTC. Translation gives CASSPLGLGDEQYF.

CDR3 in amino acids: CARRTGGEQYF. The DNA of the CDR3 is TGTGCCAGGAGGACAGGGGGCGAGCAGTACTTC. The chain has TRBV2 and TRBJ2-7, with TRBD1 matching 10 bases. CDR3 length equals 11 residues. The germline V gene has CDR1 SNHLY and CDR2 FYNNEI. After removal of 9 bases from V and 6 bases from J, the junction contained 2 bases not matched to a gene.

This clonotype has just a few counts. This sequence joins TRBV7-2 and TRBJ1-1, with D possibly matching TRBD1 (6 bases). The germline V gene encodes CDR1 SGHTA and CDR2 FQGNSA. The CDR3 runs to 17 residues. The V and J ends lost 1 base and 1 base respectively, with 16 bases between them. The CDR3 sequence is CASSLGPQTGWNTEAFF. The CDR3 DNA reads as TGTGCCAGCAGCTTAGGGCCACAGACAGGCTGGAACACTGAAGCTTTCTTT. Full variable domain (missing parts from reference TRBV7-2 and TRBJ1-1): GAGVSQSPSNKVTEKGKDVELRCDPISGHTALYWYRQSLGQGLEFLIYFQGNSAPDKSGLPSDRFSAERTGGSVSTLTIQRTQQEDSAVYLCASSLGPQTGWNTEAFFGQGTRLTVV.

This clonotype was counted between two and nine times. This sequence joins TRBV5-6 and TRBJ1-2; weak D call: TRBD1 (6 bases). The CDR3 has 14 residues. Trimming stripped 1 base from V and 1 base from J, with 8 bases between. Germline V lookup: CDR1 SGHDT, CDR2 YYEEEE. Written as DNA, the CDR3 is TGTGCCAGCAGCTTGTGGACAGTTAACTATGGCTACACCTTC. It codes for CASSLWTVNYGYTF. The full variable domain, in which reference TRBV5-6 and TRBJ1-2 provide the parts outside the CDR3, is DAGVTQSPTHLIKTRGQQVTLRCSPKSGHDTVSWYQQALGQGPQFIFQYYEEEERQRGNFPDRFSGHQFPNYSSELNVNALLLGDSALYLCASSLWTVNYGYTFGSGTRLTVV.

The chain uses TRBV27 and TRBJ2-6, with TRBD1 matching over 11 bases. V gave up 4 bases and J gave up 0 bases; unmatched junction bases: 5. This CDR3 is built from 18 residues. Germline CDR1 reads MNHEY; CDR2 reads SMNVEV (reference sequence). CDR3 protein: CASSSVGQGASGANVLTF. DNA of the CDR3: TGTGCCAGCAGTTCGGTAGGACAGGGGGCCTCTGGGGCCAACGTCCTGACTTTC.

This chain uses TRBV7-9 with TRBJ2-3; TRBD2 might be the D (6 bases). Germline CDR1 is SEHNR and CDR2 is FQNEAQ (reference sequence). CDR3 length: 14 residues. Trimming removed 4 bases at V and 3 bases at J, with 11 bases between. CDR3 residues: CASSWGVLTDTQYF. The DNA of the CDR3 is TGTGCCAGCAGCTGGGGGGTCTTGACAGATACGCAGTATTTT.

CDR3 in DNA: TGCAGCGTTGCGGACAGGGGGAGGAATTCACCCCTCCACTTT. Translation gives CSVADRGRNSPLHF. V is TRBV29-1 and J is TRBJ1-6, with TRBD1 matching over 10 bases. This CDR3 comprises 14 residues. Germline CDR1 SQVTM, CDR2 ANQGSEA. V shed 4 bases, J shed 7 bases, and the junction held 4 bases outside the gene matches.

This clonotype was seen a few times. V usage is TRBV20-1 and J usage is TRBJ2-2; 8 bases are shared with TRBD1. This CDR3 is 13 amino acids long. Germline loops: CDR1 DFQATT, CDR2 SNEGSKA (reference sequence). J lost 7 bases, V lost 5 bases, and 6 bases had no gene match. This CDR3 reads CSADRGDDGELFF. The CDR3 DNA reads as TGCAGTGCTGACAGGGGTGACGACGGGGAGCTGTTTTTT.

This chain connects TRBV27 to TRBJ2-7, with 10 bases aligning to TRBD1. The CDR3 is 16 residues long. Trimming at V came to 4 bases and at J to 6 bases, leaving 12 bases not matched to a gene. Germline-derived CDR1 and CDR2 are MNHEY and SMNVEV (reference sequence). The CDR3 protein is CASSWTSGTGVGEQYF. The CDR3, as DNA: TGTGCCAGCAGTTGGACCTCCGGGACAGGGGTAGGCGAGCAGTACTTC.

V and J are TRBV18 and TRBJ2-7, with 10 bases aligning to TRBD2. CDR1 is KGHSH and CDR2 is LQKENI in the germline V gene. There are 16 residues in the CDR3. With 5 bases clipped from V and 2 bases from J, the junction kept 9 bases outside the gene matches. This chain's CDR3 is CASSSTGTSATYEQYF. CDR3 nucleotides: TGTGCCAGCTCATCAACCGGGACTAGCGCGACCTACGAGCAGTACTTC.

V gene TRBV29-1 combines with J gene TRBJ2-1; 9 nucleotides align to TRBD2. The V gene end was trimmed by 3 bases and the J gene end by 6 bases; junction bases not matched to a gene: 6. The CDR3 extends over 14 amino acids. Looked up from germline, CDR1 is SQVTM and CDR2 is ANQGSEA. CDR3 sequence reads: CSVDLAGVINEQFF. In DNA, the CDR3 is TGCAGCGTTGACTTAGCGGGAGTGATCAATGAGCAGTTCTTC.

The chain carries TRBV19 and TRBJ2-1, with D maybe TRBD1 (6 bases). The V end lost 5 bases, the J end lost 6 bases, and 26 bases lay between the germline ends. This CDR3 spans 18 amino acids. From germline, CDR1 is LNHDA and CDR2 SQIVND (reference sequence). CDR3 in amino acids: CASSAVTGLRAAGNEQFF. CDR3 DNA: TGTGCCAGTAGTGCCGTAACAGGGCTACGAGCGGCGGGCAATGAGCAGTTCTTC.